The clone carrying this T cell receptor (beta chain) was seen a handful of times. The data are from a study of CD8 T cells in ankylosing spondylitis. Via MiXCR, TCRdb re-called the 5' RACE reads, giving one row per CDR3 protein. The table records about 340,000 distinct CDR3 sequences, more than 20% of them present only once. This CDR3 has 14 amino acids. With V trimmed by 9 bases and J by 4 bases, 7 bases remained unmatched. Germline V gene sequence: CDR1 KGHDR, CDR2 SFDVKD. The chain links TRBV24-1 to TRBJ2-1; 8 bases map to TRBD2. The source material was blood, either unsorted or a sorted T cell fraction (not recorded which). This receptor was taken from a male donor with ankylosing spondylitis or in good health (not recorded which). The CDR3 bases are TGTGCCACCGAAACTAGCGGCTTTTACAATGAGCAGTTCTTC. The encoded protein is CATETSGFYNEQFF.